This T cell receptor (beta chain) was obtained from a study of Ad26.COV2.S vaccination and SARS-CoV-2 variants. Study details: Ad26.COV2.S, an intramuscular injection, was given once or twice 56 days apart.

Study-wide results and limits: Vaccinees reportedly had broad spike-specific CD8+ and CD4+ T cell responses.

Note on this clone: Its target is not known.

TCRdb's copy holds only in-frame clones and misses some; the assay was immunoSEQ multiplex PCR. This table has about 440,000 clones, around 88% appearing once. The germline CDR1 and CDR2 sequences are SGHTS and YDEGEE. V lost 4 bases, J lost 3 bases, and 10 bases lay in between. The CDR3 totals 13 residues. Documented treatment: about 20 received Ad26.COV2.S at low or high dose, single or two shots; 5 received placebo; per-sample allocation not given. Sampling was done on day 63 after the first vaccine or placebo injection. An Ad26 vector expressing Wuhan-strain SARS-CoV-2 spike served as the vaccine.

The gene calls are TRBV5-8 and TRBJ1-1; perhaps TRBD1 as D (5 bases). The sample here was peripheral blood, taken in a trial of Ad26.COV2.S vaccine versus placebo. The origin of this receptor is a person between 18 and 65 years old who received the Ad26.COV2.S COVID-19 vaccine or a placebo. The CDR3 coding sequence is TGTGCCAGCAGCCATGGGGGGGACACTGAAGCTTTCTTT. As protein: CASSHGGDTEAFF.